A selection of T cell receptor beta chains follows, all from one sample in a study of shared clonotypes between healthy human individuals. Data came from immunoSEQ multiplex PCR; TCRdb stores just in-frame clones and leaves some out. The sample consists of almost 750,000 clones, around 77% of them appearing once. Sequenced: memory CD4+ T cells sorted from blood. These receptors all come from a woman aged 25-40 years in good health. Both conserved end residues are part of each CDR3. The order of the fields is CDR3 protein, CDR3 DNA, D gene, J gene, V gene, clone size. D genes are given only for firm matches. Clone size, where shown, is once, few, many, or a class for clones that have expanded.

CDR3: CASSLTRTSGRAGGELFF; DNA: TGTGCCAGCAGCTTAACAAGGACTAGCGGGAGGGCCGGCGGGGAGCTGTTTTTT; D: TRBD2; J: TRBJ2-2; V: TRBV7-3; size: few
CDR3: CASSLSGPRNEQFF; DNA: TGTGCCAGCAGCTTATCGGGGCCCCGCAATGAGCAGTTCTTC; D: NA; J: TRBJ2-1; V: TRBV7-3; size: NA
CDR3: CASIRGAEDQPQHF; DNA: TGTGCCAGCATCCGGGGGGCTGAGGATCAGCCCCAGCATTTT; D: NA; J: TRBJ1-5; V: TRBV6-1; size: NA
CDR3: CASSPSGRNTDTQYF; DNA: TGTGCCAGCAGTCCTAGCGGGAGGAACACAGATACGCAGTATTTT; D: TRBD2; J: TRBJ2-3; V: TRBV27; size: NA
CDR3: CASSIGVETEAFF; DNA: TGTGCCAGTAGTATTGGGGTGGAAACTGAAGCTTTCTTT; D: NA; J: TRBJ1-1; V: TRBV19; size: NA
CDR3: CASSLETGRVNQPQHF; DNA: TGTGCCAGCAGCTTAGAGACAGGGAGGGTTAATCAGCCCCAGCATTTT; D: TRBD1; J: TRBJ1-5; V: TRBV11-3; size: few
CDR3: CASSLAAGLDEQFF; DNA: TGCGCCAGCAGCTTGGCTGCAGGGTTGGATGAGCAGTTCTTC; D: NA; J: TRBJ2-1; V: TRBV5-1; size: NA
CDR3: CAGSRQANNEKLFF; DNA: TGTGCCGGCTCCCGACAAGCTAATAATGAAAAACTGTTTTTT; D: NA; J: TRBJ1-4; V: TRBV28; size: NA
CDR3: CASSLYRGGVSYEQYF; DNA: TGTGCCAGCAGTCTATACCGCGGCGGGGTCTCCTACGAGCAGTACTTC; D: NA; J: TRBJ2-7; V: TRBV28; size: few
CDR3: CASSPSHF; DNA: TGTGCCAGCAGCCCGTCTCACTTC; D: NA; J: TRBJ2-5; V: TRBV9; size: few
CDR3: CASIDPTGTSQFF; DNA: TGCGCCAGCATAGACCCCACGGGGACTAGCCAGTTCTTC; D: TRBD2; J: TRBJ2-1; V: TRBV10-2; size: NA
CDR3: CASRRRESSYNEQFF; DNA: TGTGCCAGTAGGAGGCGGGAGTCCTCCTACAATGAGCAGTTCTTC; D: TRBD2; J: TRBJ2-1; V: TRBV19; size: NA
CDR3: CASSLRGSGANVLTF; DNA: TGTGCCAGCAGTTTGAGAGGGTCTGGGGCCAACGTCCTGACTTTC; D: NA; J: TRBJ2-6; V: TRBV27; size: NA
CDR3: CAWSLLGDNYGYTF; DNA: TGTGCCTGGAGTTTGTTAGGAGATAACTATGGCTACACCTTC; D: NA; J: TRBJ1-2; V: TRBV30; size: few
CDR3: CASSRNEKLFF; DNA: TGCGCCAGCAGCCGTAATGAAAAACTGTTTTTT; D: NA; J: TRBJ1-4; V: TRBV4-3; size: NA
CDR3: CASSAGTVSYGYTF; DNA: TGTGCCAGCTCAGCGGGAACAGTTAGTTATGGCTACACCTTC; D: NA; J: TRBJ1-2; V: TRBV18; size: few
CDR3: CASSKTGDTGELFF; DNA: TGTGCCAGCAGCAAAACGGGCGACACCGGGGAGCTGTTTTTT; D: NA; J: TRBJ2-2; V: TRBV11-3; size: NA
CDR3: CASRTVTEAFF; DNA: TGTGCCAGCAGGACGGTTACTGAAGCTTTCTTT; D: NA; J: TRBJ1-1; V: TRBV27; size: NA
CDR3: CASSVEPNSGSSGNTIYF; DNA: TGTGCCAGCAGCGTAGAGCCGAATTCAGGATCCTCTGGAAACACCATATATTTT; D: NA; J: TRBJ1-3; V: TRBV9; size: NA
CDR3: CASSPPGGLDFYEQYF; DNA: TGTGCCAGCTCACCACCAGGAGGACTAGATTTCTACGAGCAGTACTTC; D: TRBD2; J: TRBJ2-7; V: TRBV18; size: NA
CDR3: CASSLRGVQETQYF; DNA: TGCGCCAGCAGCTTACGGGGGGTCCAAGAGACCCAGTACTTC; D: TRBD2; J: TRBJ2-5; V: TRBV5-1; size: NA
CDR3: CASRLDSNQPQHF; DNA: TGTGCCAGCAGATTAGATAGCAATCAGCCCCAGCATTTT; D: NA; J: TRBJ1-5; V: TRBV6-6; size: NA
CDR3: CASSLAFAGGTYEQYF; DNA: TGTGCCAGCAGCTTGGCCTTTGCAGGGGGGACCTACGAGCAGTACTTC; D: NA; J: TRBJ2-7; V: TRBV5-8; size: NA
CDR3: CASSLEGQNYGYTF; DNA: TGCGCCAGCAGCTTGGAAGGACAGAACTATGGCTACACCTTC; D: NA; J: TRBJ1-2; V: TRBV5-1; size: NA
CDR3: CSVASVSSYEQYF; DNA: TGCAGCGTTGCGTCGGTCAGCTCCTACGAGCAGTACTTC; D: NA; J: TRBJ2-7; V: TRBV29-1; size: NA
CDR3: CASSLAGQGEGYTF; DNA: TGCGCCAGCAGCCTAGCGGGGCAGGGTGAGGGCTACACCTTC; D: NA; J: TRBJ1-2; V: TRBV4-1; size: NA
CDR3: CAWSVDGNNEQFF; DNA: TGTGCCTGGAGTGTGGACGGAAACAATGAGCAGTTCTTC; D: NA; J: TRBJ2-1; V: TRBV30; size: few
CDR3: CASSPRDRGGYEQYF; DNA: TGTGCCAGCAGCCCCCGGGACAGGGGAGGTTACGAGCAGTACTTC; D: TRBD1; J: TRBJ2-7; V: TRBV11-2; size: NA